Presented here are 26 T cell receptor beta chains from one specimen sequenced in a study of blood T cell repertoires in COVID-19 (dated by TCRdb to 2018 to 2021). The library was built by means of the immunoSEQ multiplex PCR assay. The source is immuneACCESS, and TCRdb retained only in-frame sequences with V and J called. Part of the clones is not carried over; for the studies checked, unresolved V genes explain less than half of this, and the remainder is unexplained. The sample has approximately 170,000 clones on record, around four fifths of them singletons. Roughly 1.9% of the sample lies in the top ten. The sequenced material came from peripheral blood. The origin of the receptors is a woman of 80 years or more with acute or convalescent COVID-19.

The J gene is TRBJ1-4, the V gene TRBV4-3; 7 positions match TRBD1. The germline V gene has CDR1 LGHNA and CDR2 YSLEER. The trim removed 2 bases at V and 7 bases at J, leaving 13 bases unmatched. There are 17 residues in the CDR3. CDR3 region: CASSQNAGTAGGEKLFF. CDR3 in DNA: TGCGCCAGCAGCCAAAACGCCGGGACAGCCGGGGGTGAAAAACTGTTTTTT.

The V call is TRBV19, the J call TRBJ1-1; tentative D call: TRBD1 (5 bases). This CDR3 comprises 13 residues. V was shortened by 4 bases and J by 4 bases, with 10 bases between the two germline ends. Germline V lookup: CDR1 LNHDA, CDR2 SQIVND (reference sequence). The CDR3 nucleotides read TGTGCCAGTAGTAACTCAAGGGGCACTGAAGCTTTCTTT. Encoded protein: CASSNSRGTEAFF.

The gene calls are TRBV19 and TRBJ2-2; 10 bases are shared with TRBD1. The CDR3 spans 15 residues. Germline CDR1 LNHDA, CDR2 SQIVND (reference sequence). V shed 3 bases, J shed 3 bases, and the junction held 1 base outside the gene matches. This chain's CDR3 is CASSMGTGDTGELFF. For the CDR3, the DNA is TGTGCCAGTAGTATGGGGACAGGGGACACCGGGGAGCTGTTTTTT.

This chain connects TRBV5-1 to TRBJ1-1; D might be TRBD1 (6 bases). Deletions cut 4 bases from V and 0 bases from J, with 10 bases between. This CDR3 has 14 amino acids. Germline V gives CDR1 SGHRS, CDR2 YFSETQ. The chain's CDR3 is CASSPQGLNTEAFF. CDR3 coding DNA: TGCGCCAGCAGCCCACAGGGTTTGAACACTGAAGCTTTCTTT.

V usage is TRBV6-1 and J usage is TRBJ1-5; D call uncertain. The V end was cut by 1 base, the J end by 4 bases, with 11 bases between. The CDR3 sequence is 15 residues long. Germline CDR1 reads MNHNS; CDR2 reads SASEGT. CDR3: CASSEDAGQNQPQHF. CDR3 DNA: TGTGCCAGCAGTGAAGATGCGGGCCAGAATCAGCCCCAGCATTTT.

This sequence joins TRBV4-2 and TRBJ1-2; D is possibly TRBD1 (6 bases). The CDR3 is made up of 16 amino acids. The ends were cut back, 6 bases at V and 2 bases at J, with 19 bases in the middle. Looked up from germline, CDR1 is LGHNA and CDR2 is YNFKEQ. CDR3 loop: CASSQNGLDSNYGYTF. CDR3 DNA: TGTGCCAGCAGTCAAAACGGCCTGGACAGCAACTATGGCTACACCTTC.

There are a few counts of this clone. The chain joins TRBV5-1 to TRBJ1-6; D is uncertain. V was trimmed by 2 bases and J by 7 bases, leaving 7 bases between them. The CDR3 has 13 residues. CDR1 and CDR2 from the germline V gene are SGHRS and YFSETQ. The CDR3 is CASSLMRNSPLHF. DNA of the CDR3: TGCGCCAGCAGCTTAATGCGGAATTCACCCCTCCACTTT.

The chain joins TRBV15 to TRBJ1-5, with 7 bases identical to TRBD1. With V trimmed by 6 bases and J by 5 bases, 7 bases remained unmatched. The CDR3 covers 14 residues. Germline-derived CDR1 and CDR2 are LNHNV and YYDKDF (reference sequence). CDR3 DNA: TGTGCCACCAGGGCAGGGGGATCGGATCAGCCCCAGCATTTT. Translation gives CATRAGGSDQPQHF.

The chain is built from TRBV10-3 and TRBJ2-7, with 13 bases that match TRBD2. This CDR3 contains 14 residues. CDR1 is ENHRY and CDR2 is SYGVKD in the germline V gene. V was clipped by 4 bases and J by 6 bases; unmatched bases: 3. The CDR3 sequence is CAISATSGGAEQYF. CDR3 coding DNA: TGTGCCATCAGTGCCACTAGCGGGGGGGCCGAGCAGTACTTC.

This clone was observed a single time. This chain uses TRBV6-4 with TRBJ2-1; TRBD2 matches at 7 bases. The CDR3 has 13 residues. Germline V gene sequence: CDR1 MRHNA, CDR2 SNTAGT. The trim removed 3 bases at V and 9 bases at J, leaving 5 bases unmatched. CDR3 nucleotides: TGTGCCAGCAGTGAAGCGGGGTTGGGTGAGCAGTTCTTC. Translated, it gives CASSEAGLGEQFF.

The chain links TRBV19 to TRBJ1-5; 7 nucleotides match TRBD1. V was pared by 6 bases and J by 6 bases, with 8 bases of the junction left unmatched. CDR1 and CDR2 from the germline V gene are LNHDA and SQIVND (reference sequence). The CDR3 is 14 amino acids. The DNA of the CDR3 is TGTGCCAGTAGCCTAAGACAGGGAGGTCAGCCCCAGCATTTT. Residues: CASSLRQGGQPQHF.

This chain joins TRBV10-1 and TRBJ1-4; D is unclear. Per germline, CDR1 WNHNN and CDR2 SYGVQD (reference sequence). Trimming removed 11 bases at V and 3 bases at J, with 10 bases between. The length of the CDR3 is 12 residues. Here the CDR3 DNA reads TGCGCCGGCCTTAGCGCTAATGAAAAACTGTTTTTT. Translated: CAGLSANEKLFF.

V is TRBV4-3 and J is TRBJ2-3; D is possibly TRBD1 (6 bases). The length of the CDR3 is 14 residues. V dropped 3 bases and J dropped 2 bases, with 9 bases sitting between them. From germline, CDR1 is LGHNA and CDR2 YSLEER. The CDR3: CASSHDRTTDTQYF. In DNA form, the CDR3 reads TGCGCCAGCAGCCACGACAGGACCACAGATACGCAGTATTTT.

This sequence joins TRBV28 and TRBJ1-2, with D tentatively TRBD1 (5 bases). Germline-derived CDR1 and CDR2 are MDHEN and SYDVKM. This CDR3 has 14 residues. V lost 6 bases, J lost 6 bases, and 17 bases lay in between. CDR3 residues: CASRTTGFQNGYTF. The CDR3, as DNA: TGTGCCAGCAGGACAACAGGATTTCAAAATGGCTACACCTTC.

The J gene is TRBJ1-1, the V gene TRBV6-2 or TRBV6-3; 8 bases line up with TRBD1. CDR1 is MNHEY and CDR2 is SVGEGT in the germline V gene. The CDR3 sequence is 15 residues long. Germline trimming cut 4 bases from V and 5 bases from J; bases unmatched to any gene: 9. The DNA for the CDR3 is TGTGCCAGCAGTTCGGACAGGGTGGGGAGAACTGAAGCTTTCTTT. Residues: CASSSDRVGRTEAFF.

This clone was seen just once. This chain connects TRBV7-2 to TRBJ2-1; D not certain. The CDR3 spans 14 residues. CDR1 is SGHTA and CDR2 is FQGNSA in the germline V gene. Trimming removed 2 bases at V and 8 bases at J, with 13 bases between. The CDR3 reads CASSLPHRGDEQFF. CDR3 DNA sequence: TGTGCCAGCAGCTTACCTCATAGAGGAGATGAGCAGTTCTTC. The full variable domain, its missing parts supplied by reference TRBV7-2 and TRBJ2-1, is GAGVSQSPSNKVTEKGKDVELRCDPISGHTALYWYRQSLGQGLEFLIYFQGNSAPDKSGLPSDRFSAERTGGSVSTLTIQRTQQEDSAVYLCASSLPHRGDEQFFGPGTRLTVL.

The chain joins TRBV5-4 to TRBJ2-3; 8 bases are shared with TRBD1. Germline-derived CDR1 and CDR2 are SGHNT and YYREEE (reference sequence). This CDR3 is 16 amino acids long. With 4 bases clipped from V and 2 bases from J, the junction kept 9 bases outside the gene matches. In DNA, the CDR3 is TGTGCCAGCAGCCCGGACAGGGAAGGTCCCACAGATACGCAGTATTTT. This translates into CASSPDREGPTDTQYF. The full variable domain, with the rest looked up from reference TRBV5-4 and TRBJ2-3, is ETGVTQSPTHLIKTRGQQVTLRCSSQSGHNTVSWYQQALGQGPQFIFQYYREEENGRGNFPPRFSGLQFPNYSSELNVNALELDDSALYLCASSPDREGPTDTQYFGPGTRLTVL.

The CDR3 loop reads CASTGEDTQYF. The CDR3 nucleotides read TGTGCCAGCACCGGGGAAGATACGCAGTATTTT. The chain joins TRBV3-1 (or the pseudogene TRBV3-2) to TRBJ2-3; D is possibly TRBD2 (5 bases). The germline CDR1 and CDR2 sequences are LGHDT and YNNKEL (reference sequence). V lost 7 bases, J lost 5 bases, and 7 bases lay in between. This CDR3 contains 11 residues.

The chain combines TRBV6-2 or TRBV6-3 with TRBJ2-4; 8 bases are shared with TRBD2. The J segment lost 2 bases and the V segment lost 4 bases, leaving 7 bases of the junction unmatched. This CDR3 is built from 16 residues. The germline V gene encodes CDR1 MNHEY and CDR2 SVGEGT. CDR3 in amino acids: CASSSPGGATKNIQYF. DNA for the CDR3: TGTGCCAGCAGTTCCCCGGGGGGGGCTACCAAAAACATTCAGTACTTC.

This sequence joins TRBV2 and TRBJ1-4; perhaps TRBD1 as D (5 bases). The V gene's germline CDR1 is SNHLY and CDR2 FYNNEI. The CDR3 contains 15 residues. Trimming took off 2 bases at V and 3 bases at J, with 10 bases between the two ends. This chain's CDR3 is CASSEYGGANEKLFF. CDR3 nucleotide sequence: TGTGCCAGCAGTGAATACGGGGGAGCTAATGAAAAACTGTTTTTT.

The V gene is TRBV2, the J gene TRBJ1-4, with D hard to call. Deletions cut 2 bases from V and 5 bases from J, with 12 bases between. CDR3 length: 15 residues. Germline V lookup: CDR1 SNHLY, CDR2 FYNNEI. This chain's CDR3 is CASSEFSGYNEKLFF. CDR3 sequence (DNA): TGTGCCAGCAGTGAATTTTCGGGGTACAATGAAAAACTGTTTTTT.

V and J are TRBV7-6 and TRBJ2-3, with D tentatively TRBD1 (6 bases). Germline CDR1 is SGHVS and CDR2 is FNYEAQ. Deletions cut 1 base from V and 0 bases from J, with 8 bases between. CDR3 size: 15 residues. The CDR3 region has the DNA TGTGCCAGCAGCTTAGTACAGGGTAGCACAGATACGCAGTATTTT. It codes for CASSLVQGSTDTQYF.

This chain uses TRBV28 with TRBJ1-1, with 7 bases lining up with TRBD1. V lost 5 bases, J lost 4 bases, and 7 bases stayed unmatched. Germline CDR1 reads MDHEN; CDR2 reads SYDVKM. The CDR3 is 14 amino acids. CDR3 region: CASSAGGRSTEAFF. CDR3 DNA: TGTGCCAGCAGTGCAGGGGGGAGAAGCACTGAAGCTTTCTTT.

J is TRBJ2-1 and V is TRBV27, with D possibly being TRBD2 (5 bases). V was cut by 5 bases and J by 8 bases, with 13 bases left in between. The CDR3 has 13 amino acids. Germline CDR1 MNHEY, CDR2 SMNVEV (reference sequence). CDR3 DNA sequence: TGTGCCAGCAGTCCGTACTTCGGGGATGAGCAGTTCTTC. It yields the protein CASSPYFGDEQFF.

The J gene is TRBJ1-4, the V gene TRBV7-9, with D possibly being TRBD1 (6 bases). This CDR3 comprises 14 residues. Between the trimmed V and J ends, which lost 5 bases and 8 bases, there was a span of 15 bases. The germline CDR1 and CDR2 sequences are SEHNR and FQNEAQ (reference sequence). CDR3 protein: CASSQGQGREKLFF. Written as DNA, the CDR3 is TGTGCCAGCAGCCAGGGACAAGGACGAGAAAAACTGTTTTTT.

This clone has just a few counts. The chain carries TRBV18 and TRBJ2-7; possibly TRBD2 for D (5 bases). Trimming pared 4 bases from V and 3 bases from J, leaving 10 bases between. This CDR3 is built from 13 residues. Germline V gene lookup returns CDR1 KGHSH and CDR2 LQKENI. The CDR3 coding sequence is TGTGCCAGCTCACTTATTGGAGGCTACGAGCAGTACTTC. Translation: CASSLIGGYEQYF.